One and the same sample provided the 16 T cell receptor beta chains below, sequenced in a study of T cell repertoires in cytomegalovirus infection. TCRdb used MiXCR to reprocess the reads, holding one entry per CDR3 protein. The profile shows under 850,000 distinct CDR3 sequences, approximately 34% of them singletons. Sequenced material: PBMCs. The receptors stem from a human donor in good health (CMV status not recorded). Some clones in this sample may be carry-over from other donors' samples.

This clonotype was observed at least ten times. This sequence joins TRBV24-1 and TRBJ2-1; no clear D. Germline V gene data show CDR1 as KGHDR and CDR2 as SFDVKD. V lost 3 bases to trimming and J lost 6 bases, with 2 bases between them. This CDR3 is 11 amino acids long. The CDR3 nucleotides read TGTGCCACCAGTGATGGCAATGAGCAGTTCTTC. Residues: CATSDGNEQFF.

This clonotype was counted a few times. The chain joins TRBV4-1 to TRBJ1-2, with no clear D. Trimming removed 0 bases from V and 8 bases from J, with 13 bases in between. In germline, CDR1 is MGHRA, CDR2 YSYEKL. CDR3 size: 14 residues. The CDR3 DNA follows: TGCGCCAGCAGCCAAGAGACGGGAGGGAGCGGCTACACCTTC. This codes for CASSQETGGSGYTF.

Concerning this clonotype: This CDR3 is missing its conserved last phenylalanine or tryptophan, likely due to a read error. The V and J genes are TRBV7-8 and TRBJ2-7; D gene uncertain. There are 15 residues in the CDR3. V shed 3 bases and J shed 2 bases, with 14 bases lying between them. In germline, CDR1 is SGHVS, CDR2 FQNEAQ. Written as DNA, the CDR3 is TGTGCCAGCAGCTTGATAGGGCCAGTCACCTACGAGCAGTACTTA. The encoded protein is CASSLIGPVTYEQYL.

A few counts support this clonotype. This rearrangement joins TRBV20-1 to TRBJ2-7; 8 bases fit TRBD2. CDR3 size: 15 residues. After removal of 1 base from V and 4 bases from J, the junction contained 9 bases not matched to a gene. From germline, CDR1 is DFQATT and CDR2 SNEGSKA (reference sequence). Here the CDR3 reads CSARVRAGARYEQYF. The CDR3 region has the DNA TGCAGTGCTAGAGTGCGAGCGGGAGCCCGATACGAGCAGTACTTC.

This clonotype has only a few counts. For the CDR3, the DNA is TGCGCCAGCACAGGTCATTACGAGCAGTACTTC. Its translation: CASTGHYEQYF. The chain recombines TRBV10-2 with TRBJ2-7; D call uncertain. The CDR3 is made up of 11 amino acids. With 7 bases removed from V and 4 bases from J, the gap between germline ends came to 8 bases. Per germline, CDR1 WSHSY and CDR2 SAAADI.

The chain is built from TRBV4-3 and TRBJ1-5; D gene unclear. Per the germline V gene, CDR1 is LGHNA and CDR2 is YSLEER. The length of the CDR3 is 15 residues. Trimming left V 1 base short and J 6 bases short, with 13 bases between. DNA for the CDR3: TGCGCCAGCAGCCAAGGACTATCCCTCACTCAGCCCCAGCATTTT. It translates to CASSQGLSLTQPQHF.

CDR3: CANPKGGTTDTQYF. As DNA, the CDR3 is TGTGCCAACCCTAAAGGGGGAACTACAGATACGCAGTATTTT. The J gene is TRBJ2-3, the V gene TRBV2; D is perhaps TRBD1 (6 bases). CDR1 is SNHLY, CDR2 FYNNEI, per germline. Trimming took off 10 bases at V and 3 bases at J, with 17 bases between the two ends. This CDR3 has 14 residues.

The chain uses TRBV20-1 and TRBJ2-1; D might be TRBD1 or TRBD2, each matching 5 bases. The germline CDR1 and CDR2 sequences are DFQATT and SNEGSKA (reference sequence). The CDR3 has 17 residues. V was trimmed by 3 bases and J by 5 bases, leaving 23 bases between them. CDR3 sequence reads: CSARGDPRFPEDNEQFF. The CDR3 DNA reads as TGCAGTGCTAGGGGGGACCCCCGTTTCCCCGAAGACAATGAGCAGTTCTTC.

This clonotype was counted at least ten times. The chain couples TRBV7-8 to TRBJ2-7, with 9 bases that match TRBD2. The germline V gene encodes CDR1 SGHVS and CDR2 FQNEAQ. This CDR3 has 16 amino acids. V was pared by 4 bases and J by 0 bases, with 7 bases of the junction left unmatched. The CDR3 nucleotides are TGTGCCAGCAGCTATAGGGGTAGCGGGAGCTCCTACGAGCAGTACTTC. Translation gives CASSYRGSGSSYEQYF.

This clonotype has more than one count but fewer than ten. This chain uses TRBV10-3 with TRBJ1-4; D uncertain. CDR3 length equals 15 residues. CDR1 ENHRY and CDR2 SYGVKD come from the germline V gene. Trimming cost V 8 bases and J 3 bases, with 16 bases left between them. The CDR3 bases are TGTGCCATCGCCCTGAGTGGTAACCCTAATGAAAAACTGTTTTTT. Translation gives CAIALSGNPNEKLFF.

This CDR3 is CASSPGKGSYEQYF. The CDR3, as DNA: TGTGCCAGCAGCCCTGGGAAGGGGTCCTACGAGCAGTACTTC. V is TRBV5-4 and J is TRBJ2-7; D perhaps matches TRBD1 (5 bases). Germline V gene sequence: CDR1 SGHNT, CDR2 YYREEE (reference sequence). Trimming took 4 bases from V and 1 from J, leaving 12 bases between them. CDR3 size: 14 residues.

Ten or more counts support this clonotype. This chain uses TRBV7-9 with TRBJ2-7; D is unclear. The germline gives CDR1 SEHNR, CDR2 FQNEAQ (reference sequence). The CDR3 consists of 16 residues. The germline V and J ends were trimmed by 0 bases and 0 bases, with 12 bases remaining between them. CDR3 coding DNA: TGTGCCAGCAGCTTAGCGGAGAAGCTAAACTCCTACGAGCAGTACTTC. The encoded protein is CASSLAEKLNSYEQYF.

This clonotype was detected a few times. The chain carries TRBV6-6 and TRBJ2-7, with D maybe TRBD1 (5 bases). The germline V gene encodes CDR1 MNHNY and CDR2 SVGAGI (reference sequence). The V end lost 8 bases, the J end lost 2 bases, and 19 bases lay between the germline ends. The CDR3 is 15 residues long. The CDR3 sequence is CASLRVVNYPYEQYF. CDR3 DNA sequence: TGTGCCAGCCTCAGGGTTGTAAACTATCCCTACGAGCAGTACTTC.

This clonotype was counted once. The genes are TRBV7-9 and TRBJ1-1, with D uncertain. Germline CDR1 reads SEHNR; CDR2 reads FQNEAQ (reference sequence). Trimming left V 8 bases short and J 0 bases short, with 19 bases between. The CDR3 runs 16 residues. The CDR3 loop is CASYRAAGPMNTEAFF. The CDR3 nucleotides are TGTGCCAGCTATAGAGCGGCAGGACCCATGAACACTGAAGCTTTCTTT.

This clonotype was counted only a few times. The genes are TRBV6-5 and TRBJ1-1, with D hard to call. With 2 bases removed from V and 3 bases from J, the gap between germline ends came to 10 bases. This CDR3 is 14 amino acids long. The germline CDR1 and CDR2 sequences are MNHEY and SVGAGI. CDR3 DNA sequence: TGTGCCAGCAGTTACGAAGGCCCGTACACTGAAGCTTTCTTT. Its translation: CASSYEGPYTEAFF.

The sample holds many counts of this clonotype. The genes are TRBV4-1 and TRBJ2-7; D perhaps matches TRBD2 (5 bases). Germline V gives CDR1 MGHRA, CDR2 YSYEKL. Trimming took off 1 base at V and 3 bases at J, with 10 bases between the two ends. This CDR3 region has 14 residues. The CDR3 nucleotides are TGCGCCAGCAGCCAAGTGTCCGGGGACTACGAGCAGTACTTC. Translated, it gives CASSQVSGDYEQYF.